Included here is one T cell receptor beta chain sequence, with context. Its antigen target is currently unknown. Base qualities are not at hand, and no much larger clone is one base apart. The source of the sample is a study of blood T cell repertoires in COVID-19 (dated by TCRdb to the early 2020s). Broadly, across the study: Samples from collaborators originated in the United States, Italy and Spain and spanned both the acute and convalescent phases of COVID-19. The material from the prospective study consisted of cDNA or gDNA derived from T cells, B-cell-depleted T cells, or PBMCs. Deeply sampled blood TCRbeta repertoires from subjects exposed to, actively infected with, or recovered from COVID-19 were included in the dataset. The repertoires were released in a freely available public database intended as a resource for research on the immune response to SARS-CoV-2. Samples came from the ongoing ImmuneRACE study (first 160 participants) plus 1,254 subjects from 6 global collaborators. Sample metadata almost always included a de-identified subject ID, COVID-19 status, age in years and sex. Where HLA class I and class II types were available, the types were taken from metadata supplied by the sample provider, not from assay-based typing. Summary of the overall study and its limitations: Clinical and demographic metadata were provided uncurated, with the amount varying by source and participant.

TCRbeta CDR3 regions were amplified from genomic DNA using the immunoSEQ Assay, a bias-controlled multiplex PCR. On the study's bioinformatics: The number of nucleated cells in each sample was estimated from the amplification of reference gene primers within the assay. Sequence reads were collapsed and filtered to measure the absolute abundance of every unique TCRbeta CDR3 rearrangement. For each sample, productive Simpson clonality was calculated by taking the square root of Simpson's diversity index across productive rearrangements. The clones in this table, taken by TCRdb from immuneACCESS, are in-frame only. Not every clone is retained; where verified, under half of the shortfall comes from an unresolved V gene, and the cause of the rest is unknown. V, J and clone size are taken as reported in that table, and D and trimming were inferred from the DNA itself. The sample table contains some 300,000 clones; only one count was recorded for over 75% of them. Approximately 1% of the sample lies in the top ten.

For CDR1 and CDR2, the germline V gene lists MRHNA and SNTAGT. The CDR3 contains 13 residues, cysteine and phenylalanine counted. Of the read, only the CDR3 DNA is kept; its 39 bases are in frame from base 1. V and J are truncated by 2 bases and 6 bases respectively, leaving an intervening sequence of 8 bases. Enrolling through a virtual design, the prospective study's participants ranged in age from roughly 18 to 95 years and lived across 24 United States geographic areas. In the prospective study, participants were assigned to cohorts based on the clinical history participants reported in a screening survey and a study questionnaire. Recovered participants in ImmuneRACE Cohort 3 were defined by two consecutive negative NP/OP PCR tests, clearance by a healthcare professional, or resolution of symptoms. In the prospective study, mobile phlebotomists collected whole blood, serum and a nasopharyngeal or oropharyngeal swab from each participant. Participants in the prospective study had the option to provide additional blood draws and questionnaires over a roughly 2-month period. Prospective study blood samples were shipped either frozen or at room temperature before DNA extraction.

Sequenced material: PBMCs or T cells enriched from blood (not recorded which). The clonotype originates from a woman between 25 and 40 years old who had recovered from COVID-19. The V gene is TRBV6-4 and the J gene is TRBJ2-1; confidence is insufficient to name the D gene. The DNA sequence is given as TGTGCCAGCAGTGACGTCCCCGGCAATGAGCAGTTCTTC. The translation is CASSDVPGNEQFF.